This T cell receptor (beta chain) came from a study of response to subunit inactivated influenza vaccine. This clonotype turned up a few times. TCRdb fed the RT-PCR reads into MiXCR, producing one record per CDR3 protein. This sample has about 700,000 distinct CDR3 sequences, with about 15% found just once. Germline-derived CDR1 and CDR2 are SQVTM and ANQGSEA. The CDR3 length is 14 residues. Losses at the gene ends were 5 bases for V and 0 bases for J; bases not matched to a gene: 6. The sequencing here drew on PBMCs from blood, taken 14 to 15 days before vaccination. This clonotype was sampled from a man aged 45-65 years who received an inactivated influenza vaccine. This sequence joins TRBV29-1 and TRBJ2-7; 8 nucleotides match TRBD1. DNA for the CDR3: TGCAGCGTTCTCCGGGACAGGAGCTCCTACGAGCAGTACTTC. This translates into CSVLRDRSSYEQYF.